Following are 17 T cell receptor beta chains from one sample sequenced in a study of T cell clonality in common variable immunodeficiency. Which antigens these TCRs recognize remains unknown. The method was immunoSEQ multiplex PCR; TCRdb's version includes in-frame clones alone and lacks a portion of them. The sample features 15,000 to 17,000 clones, with 4% to 5% in its top ten. The study, taken as a whole, reports: In common variable immunodeficiency, TCR beta chains reportedly carried fewer deletions and N-nucleotide insertions.

The sequenced sample was peripheral blood mononuclear cells. The receptors shown here come from a human donor with common variable immunodeficiency.

Concerning this clone itself: The CDR3 is cut off 3 residues early in the read; its end comes from the germline J gene. The chain uses TRBV2 and TRBJ2-1; 8 nucleotides line up with TRBD1. Germline assignment: CDR1 SNHLY and CDR2 FYNNEI. V was pared by 7 bases and J by 9 bases, with 11 bases of the junction left unmatched. The CDR3 extends over 14 amino acids. CDR3 in amino acids: CASIPGTGLIEQFF. Partial CDR3 DNA: TGTGCCAGCATTCCCGGGACAGGTCTGATTGAG.

This clone is labeled medium-sized based on frequency. The read falls 3 residues short of the CDR3 end, and the missing part is taken from the germline J gene. V gene TRBV2 combines with J gene TRBJ1-5; no clear D gene. From germline, CDR1 is SNHLY and CDR2 FYNNEI. Between the trimmed V and J ends, which lost 6 bases and 2 bases, there was a span of 8 bases. The length of the CDR3 is 13 residues. The sequenced CDR3 bases are TGTGCCAGCAGCCTGCAGGGCAATCAGCCC. Protein sequence: CASSLQGNQP. The entire CDR3 reads CASSLQGNQPQHF.

Note on this clone: The read ends 3 residues before the CDR3 terminus; that terminus is restored from the germline J gene. The chain joins TRBV7-6 to TRBJ2-5; D is undetermined. The CDR3 loop spans 15 amino acids. CDR1 and CDR2 (germline): SGHVS, FNYEAQ. V was clipped by 5 bases and J by 5 bases, with 18 bases between them. The DNA read from the CDR3 is TGTGCCAGCAGCGTAGGCTCTACCCTTGCGGAGACC. Protein sequence: CASSVGSTLAET. The whole CDR3 sequence is CASSVGSTLAETQYF.

This clone counts as medium-sized by frequency. The CDR3 goes on 3 residues after the read ends, and that part is filled in from the germline J gene. The V call is TRBV6-2 or TRBV6-3, the J call TRBJ1-1, with 7 bases fitting TRBD1. Germline CDR1 reads MNHEY; CDR2 reads SVGEGT. The CDR3 covers 13 residues. CDR3 amino acids: CASSSSSGGEAFF. CDR3 DNA, as far as it was read: TGTGCCAGCAGTTCCTCATCAGGGGGGGAA.

To note about this clone: The CDR3 end is not reached by the read, which stops 3 residues before it; the germline J gene fills it in. The chain links TRBV5-4 to TRBJ1-2; tentatively, D is TRBD1 (5 bases). V was trimmed by 2 bases and J by 4 bases, leaving 6 bases between them. Germline CDR1 is SGHNT and CDR2 is YYREEE (reference sequence). The CDR3 has 12 residues. CDR3 bases read: TGTGCCAGCAGCTTAGACAGCTATGGC. It is translated as CASSLDSYG. The entire CDR3 protein is CASSLDSYGYTF.

A word on this clone: Read data end 3 residues before the CDR3 end; the end is taken from the germline J gene. This chain connects TRBV18 to TRBJ1-5, with D perhaps TRBD1 (5 bases). The CDR3 length is 15 residues. Germline-derived CDR1 and CDR2 are KGHSH and LQKENI. Between the trimmed V and J ends, which lost 2 bases and 3 bases, there was a span of 11 bases. CDR3 sequence reads: CASSPRAGNNQPQHF. The CDR3 DNA, read in part, is TGTGCCAGCTCACCAAGGGCAGGGAACAATCAGCCC.

Of note for this clone: The CDR3 is cut off 3 residues early in the read; its end comes from the germline J gene. The chain uses TRBV7-9 and TRBJ2-3; no definite D call. CDR1 is SEHNR and CDR2 is FQNEAQ in the germline V gene (reference sequence). Trimming cost V 1 base and J 1 base, with 3 bases left between them. CDR3 size: 13 residues. This chain's CDR3 is CASSLVGTDTQYF. CDR3 DNA (partial): TGTGCCAGCAGCTTAGTCGGCACAGATACG.

With respect to this clone: Coverage ceases 3 residues before the CDR3 finishes, and the germline J gene fills in the end. The chain carries TRBV5-1 and TRBJ2-5; no firm D call. CDR3 length equals 12 residues. Germline values: CDR1 SGHRS, CDR2 YFSETQ. Trimming cost V 4 bases and J 1 base, with 5 bases left between them. The sequenced CDR3 bases are TGCGCCAGCAGCATCCTCCAAGAGACC. Encoded protein: CASSILQET. The whole CDR3 sequence reads CASSILQETQYF.

For this clone: The read terminates 3 residues before the CDR3 end, so the remaining end is supplied by the germline J gene. This rearrangement joins TRBV7-9 to TRBJ1-2; tentative D call: TRBD1 (5 bases). The CDR3 covers 14 residues. V lost 8 bases, J lost 4 bases, and 17 bases lay in between. Germline V gene data show CDR1 as SEHNR and CDR2 as FQNEAQ (reference sequence). This CDR3 is CASAGGGDGYGYTF. The CDR3 bases that were read are TGTGCCAGCGCCGGGGGAGGGGACGGCTATGGC.

As to this clone: The CDR3 end falls 3 residues outside the read, so it is completed with the germline J gene. The chain links TRBV28 to TRBJ2-3; D is unresolved. Trimming cost V 3 bases and J 1 base, with 8 bases left between them. Germline V gene data show CDR1 as MDHEN and CDR2 as SYDVKM. The length of the CDR3 is 14 residues. CDR3 sequence reads: CASSFLAGTDTQYF. The CDR3 DNA, read in part, is TGTGCCAGCAGTTTTTTGGCGGGCACAGATACG.

Comment on this clone: Read sequence stops 3 residues before the CDR3 end, and the germline J gene provides the missing end. The rearrangement uses TRBV5-1 and TRBJ2-1; TRBD2 might be the D (6 bases). V lost 1 base and J lost 5, with 16 bases in between. Per the germline V gene, CDR1 is SGHRS and CDR2 is YFSETQ. The CDR3 consists of 16 residues. Partial CDR3 DNA: TGCGCCAGCAGCTTGTCCGGGACTCTTTTTAACAATGAG. It encodes CASSLSGTLFNNE. The CDR3, in full, reads CASSLSGTLFNNEQFF.

Turning to this clone: Read data end 3 residues before the CDR3 end; the end is taken from the germline J gene. The chain employs TRBV2 and TRBJ2-7, with TRBD1 identical over 8 bases. The CDR3 loop spans 13 amino acids. Germline V gene data show CDR1 as SNHLY and CDR2 as FYNNEI. V gave up 4 bases and J gave up 6 bases; unmatched junction bases: 5. Partial CDR3 DNA: TGTGCCAGCAGTGTACAGGGGGTTCGCGAG. Amino acid sequence: CASSVQGVRE. The full CDR3 protein is CASSVQGVREQYF.

As for this clone: The read ends 3 residues shy of where the CDR3 ends; the end is completed using the germline J gene. The rearrangement links TRBV20-1 to TRBJ1-1, with D tentatively TRBD1 (6 bases). CDR1 DFQATT and CDR2 SNEGSKA come from the germline V gene (reference sequence). V gave up 4 bases and J gave up 1 base, with 10 bases separating them. The CDR3 consists of 13 residues. CDR3 DNA, as far as it was read: TGCAGTGCTAAACAGGGAAGGAACACTGAA. Its translation is CSAKQGRNTE. The whole CDR3 is CSAKQGRNTEAFF.

The chain's CDR3 is CASSLELTNEKLFF. The covered CDR3 bases are TGTGCCAGCAGCTTAGAACTAACTAATGAAAAA. The chain links TRBV7-2 to TRBJ1-4; no clear D. The CDR3 end is not reached by the read, which stops 3 residues before it; the germline J gene fills it in. Trimming took off 1 base at V and 1 base at J, with 4 bases between the two ends. This CDR3 contains 14 residues. CDR1 and CDR2 from the germline V gene are SGHTA and FQGNSA. The entire variable domain, with the rest obtained from reference TRBV7-2 and TRBJ1-4, is as follows: GAGVSQSPSNKVTEKGKDVELRCDPISGHTALYWYRQSLGQGLEFLIYFQGNSAPDKSGLPSDRFSAERTGGSVSTLTIQRTQQEDSAVYLCASSLELTNEKLFFGSGTQLSVL.

A note on this clone: The read halts 3 residues ahead of the CDR3 end, with the missing end drawn from the germline J gene. The chain uses TRBV7-2 and TRBJ1-2; D perhaps matches TRBD1 (6 bases). The CDR3 is made up of 13 amino acids. The germline V gene encodes CDR1 SGHTA and CDR2 FQGNSA. With 8 bases removed from V and 4 bases from J, the gap between germline ends came to 14 bases. Partial CDR3 DNA: TGTGCCAGCGCCCCCGGGGACATCTATGGC. Encoded protein: CASAPGDIYG. The entire CDR3 protein is CASAPGDIYGYTF.

The chain's CDR3 is CASSIQGRGANVLTF. The CDR3 bases that were read are TGTGCCAGCAGCATACAGGGGAGGGGGGCCAACGTC. The V and J genes are TRBV7-2 and TRBJ2-6, with D perhaps matching TRBD1 (7 bases). Read sequence stops 3 residues before the CDR3 end, and the germline J gene provides the missing end. V shed 5 bases and J shed 4 bases, with 12 bases lying between them. The length of the CDR3 is 15 residues. CDR1 and CDR2 from the germline V gene are SGHTA and FQGNSA.

For this clone: The CDR3 end falls 3 residues outside the read, so it is completed with the germline J gene. The chain uses TRBV7-6 and TRBJ2-1; 10 positions match TRBD1. CDR1 is SGHVS and CDR2 is FNYEAQ in the germline V gene. The CDR3 totals 15 residues. With 3 bases clipped from V and 4 bases from J, the junction kept 3 bases outside the gene matches. The CDR3 bases that were read are TGTGCCAGCAGCTTCGGGACAGGGGCTTACAATGAG. Residues: CASSFGTGAYNE. The entire CDR3 protein is CASSFGTGAYNEQFF.